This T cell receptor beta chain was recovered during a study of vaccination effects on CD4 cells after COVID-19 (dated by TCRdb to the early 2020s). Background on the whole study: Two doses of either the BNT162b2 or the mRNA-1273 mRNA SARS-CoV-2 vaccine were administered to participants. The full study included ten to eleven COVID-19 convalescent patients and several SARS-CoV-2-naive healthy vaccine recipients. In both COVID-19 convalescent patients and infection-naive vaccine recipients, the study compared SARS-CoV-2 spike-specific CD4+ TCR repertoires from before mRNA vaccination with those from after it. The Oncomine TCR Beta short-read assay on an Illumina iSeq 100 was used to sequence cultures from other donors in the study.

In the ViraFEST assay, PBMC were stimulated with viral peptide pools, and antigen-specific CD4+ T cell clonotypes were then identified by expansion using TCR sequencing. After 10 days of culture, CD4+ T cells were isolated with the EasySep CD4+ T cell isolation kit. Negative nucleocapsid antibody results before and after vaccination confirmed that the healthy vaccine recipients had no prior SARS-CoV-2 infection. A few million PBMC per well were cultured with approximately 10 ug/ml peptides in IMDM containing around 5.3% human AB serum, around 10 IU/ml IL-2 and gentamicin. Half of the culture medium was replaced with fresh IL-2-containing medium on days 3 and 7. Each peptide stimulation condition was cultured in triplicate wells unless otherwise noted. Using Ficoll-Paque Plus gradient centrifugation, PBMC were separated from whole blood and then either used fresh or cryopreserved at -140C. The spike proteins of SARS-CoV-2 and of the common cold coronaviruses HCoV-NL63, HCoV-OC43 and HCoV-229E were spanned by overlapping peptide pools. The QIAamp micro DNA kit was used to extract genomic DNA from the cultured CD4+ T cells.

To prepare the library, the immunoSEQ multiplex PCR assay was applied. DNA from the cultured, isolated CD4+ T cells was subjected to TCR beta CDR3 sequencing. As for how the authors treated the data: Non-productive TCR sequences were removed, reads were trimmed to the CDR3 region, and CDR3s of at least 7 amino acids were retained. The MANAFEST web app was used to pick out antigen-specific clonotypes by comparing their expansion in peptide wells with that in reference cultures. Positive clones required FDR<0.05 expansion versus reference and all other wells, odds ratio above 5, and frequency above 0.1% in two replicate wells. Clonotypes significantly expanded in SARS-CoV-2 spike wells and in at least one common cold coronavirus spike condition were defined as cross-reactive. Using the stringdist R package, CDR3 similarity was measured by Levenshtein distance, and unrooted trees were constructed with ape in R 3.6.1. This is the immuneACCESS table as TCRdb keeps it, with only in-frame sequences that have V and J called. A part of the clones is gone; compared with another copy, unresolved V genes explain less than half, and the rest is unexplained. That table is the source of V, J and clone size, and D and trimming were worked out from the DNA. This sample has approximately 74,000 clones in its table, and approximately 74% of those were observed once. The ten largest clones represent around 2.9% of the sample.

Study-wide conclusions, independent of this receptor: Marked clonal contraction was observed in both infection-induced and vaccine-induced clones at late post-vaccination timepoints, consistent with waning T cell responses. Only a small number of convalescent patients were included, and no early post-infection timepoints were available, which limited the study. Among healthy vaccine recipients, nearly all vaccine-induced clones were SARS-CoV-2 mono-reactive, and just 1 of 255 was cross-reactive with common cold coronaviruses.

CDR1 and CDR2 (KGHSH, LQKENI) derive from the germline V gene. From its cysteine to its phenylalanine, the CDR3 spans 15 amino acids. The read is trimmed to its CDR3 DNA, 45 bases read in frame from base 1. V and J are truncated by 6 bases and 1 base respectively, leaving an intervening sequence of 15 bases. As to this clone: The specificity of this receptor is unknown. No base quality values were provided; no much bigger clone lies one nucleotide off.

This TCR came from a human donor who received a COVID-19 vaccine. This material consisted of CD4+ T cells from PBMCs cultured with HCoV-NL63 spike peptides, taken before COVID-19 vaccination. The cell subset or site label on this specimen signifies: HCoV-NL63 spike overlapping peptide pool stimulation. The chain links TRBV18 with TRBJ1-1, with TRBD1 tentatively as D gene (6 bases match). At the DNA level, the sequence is TGTGCCAGCTCGCAAGATTTGGGACAGAACACTGAAGCTTTCTTT. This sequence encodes CASSQDLGQNTEAFF.